A selection of T cell receptor beta chains follows, all from one sample in a study of Ad26.COV2.S vaccination and SARS-CoV-2 variants. Profiling relied on immunoSEQ multiplex PCR, and the TCRdb table lists in-frame clones only, not all of them. In the table there are 300,000 to 350,000 clones, 88% of which are singletons. Source: peripheral blood, taken in a trial of Ad26.COV2.S vaccine versus placebo. The receptors were sampled from a person aged 18-65 years who received the Ad26.COV2.S COVID-19 vaccine or a placebo. The CDR3 runs from the conserved cysteine through the conserved F or W. A D gene is named only where the DNA matches it firmly. Size is stated for part of the rows, as once, few or many counts, or as a class when the clone is expanded.

J gene	clone size	D gene	V gene	CDR3 protein	CDR3 DNA
TRBJ1-1	NA	NA	TRBV7-3	CASSPRRGVATEAFF	TGTGCCAGCAGCCCCCGACGGGGGGTTGCCACTGAAGCTTTCTTT
TRBJ1-1	NA	TRBD1	TRBV19	CASSTTGTGNTEAFF	TGTGCCAGTAGTACAACCGGGACAGGGAACACTGAAGCTTTCTTT
TRBJ1-1	NA	NA	TRBV5-8	CASSLGQGDGAFF	TGTGCCAGCAGCTTGGGGCAAGGGGACGGAGCTTTCTTT
TRBJ2-2	NA	TRBD1	TRBV28	CASRTQGEYGGELFF	TGTGCCAGCAGAACACAGGGGGAATATGGCGGGGAGCTGTTTTTT
TRBJ1-3	NA	NA	TRBV4-3	CASSQGRDYGNTIYF	TGCGCCAGCAGCCAAGGAAGGGATTACGGAAACACCATATATTTT
TRBJ1-2	NA	NA	TRBV5-1	CASSLAAERWGYTF	TGCGCCAGCAGCTTGGCGGCAGAGCGGTGGGGCTACACCTTC
TRBJ2-3	once	TRBD2	TRBV7-9	CASSPGTRTDTQYF	TGTGCCAGCAGCCCCGGGACTAGGACAGATACGCAGTATTTT
TRBJ2-3	once	NA	TRBV7-6	CASSLFATDTQYF	TGTGCCAGCAGCTTATTCGCCACAGATACGCAGTATTTT
TRBJ2-3	NA	TRBD2	TRBV7-9	CASSFAPGTSGRWTDTQYF	TGTGCCAGCAGCTTCGCTCCCGGGACTAGCGGGAGATGGACAGATACGCAGTATTTT
TRBJ2-7	NA	NA	TRBV19	CASSPHRDSQAYEQYF	TGTGCCAGTAGTCCACACCGGGACTCACAGGCCTACGAGCAGTACTTC
TRBJ1-5	NA	NA	TRBV28	CASSRLKGRGYQPQHF	TGTGCCAGCAGCCGATTAAAGGGAAGGGGGTATCAGCCCCAGCATTTT
TRBJ1-3	NA	NA	TRBV3-1/TRBV3-2	CASSSSGTLGNTIYF	TGTGCCAGCAGCTCCTCCGGGACACTAGGAAACACCATATATTTT
TRBJ1-5	once	NA	TRBV7-9	CASSPVRDQPQHF	TGTGCCAGCAGCCCCGTTCGGGATCAGCCCCAGCATTTT
TRBJ1-1	NA	TRBD1	TRBV5-1	CASSAAQGVNTEAFF	TGCGCCAGCAGCGCCGCACAGGGGGTTAACACTGAAGCTTTCTTT
TRBJ2-3	NA	TRBD1	TRBV28	CASSRTGLTDTQYF	TGTGCCAGCAGTCGGACAGGGTTGACAGATACGCAGTATTTT
TRBJ2-2	NA	NA	TRBV4-3	CASSQDGIRGPGELFF	TGCGCCAGCAGCCAAGATGGAATCCGGGGGCCCGGGGAGCTGTTTTTT
TRBJ2-6	NA	TRBD1	TRBV11-3	CASKIGTGKSSGANVLTF	TGTGCCAGCAAGATCGGGACAGGGAAATCCTCTGGGGCCAACGTCCTGACTTTC
TRBJ2-7	NA	NA	TRBV19	CASSIYGYEQYF	TGTGCCAGTAGTATTTATGGATACGAGCAGTACTTC
TRBJ2-2	NA	NA	TRBV27	CASSMFQGLAAWTGELFF	TGTGCCAGCAGTATGTTCCAAGGATTAGCGGCATGGACCGGGGAGCTGTTTTTT
TRBJ2-1	NA	TRBD2	TRBV6-2/TRBV6-3	CASSSTSGGLNEQFF	TGTGCCAGCAGCTCCACTAGCGGGGGTTTGAATGAGCAGTTCTTC
TRBJ2-7	NA	NA	TRBV19	CASSPRQPGNEQYF	TGTGCCAGTAGTCCTCGACAGCCAGGGAACGAGCAGTACTTC
TRBJ1-4	once	NA	TRBV11-2	CASSLPLGVEPTNEKLFF	TGTGCCAGCAGCTTACCGCTGGGGGTTGAGCCGACTAATGAAAAACTGTTTTTT
TRBJ2-1	NA	TRBD2	TRBV7-3	CASSEQGLAGHNEQFF	TGTGCCAGCAGCGAGCAGGGACTAGCGGGGCACAATGAGCAGTTCTTC
TRBJ2-1	NA	NA	TRBV6-2/TRBV6-3	CASSRGYEQFF	TGTGCCAGCAGCAGGGGATATGAGCAGTTCTTC
TRBJ2-7	NA	NA	TRBV13	CASSPKTGIRSYEQYF	TGTGCCAGCAGCCCCAAAACAGGGATCCGCTCCTACGAGCAGTACTTC
TRBJ2-2	NA	TRBD1	TRBV4-3	CASSQDRRDGVQGATGELFF	TGCGCCAGCAGCCAAGATCGGCGAGATGGAGTACAGGGGGCCACCGGGGAGCTGTTTTTT
TRBJ2-1	once	TRBD2	TRBV5-1	CASSSGTSGGVEQFF	TGCGCCAGCAGCTCTGGGACTAGCGGGGGGGTTGAGCAGTTCTTC